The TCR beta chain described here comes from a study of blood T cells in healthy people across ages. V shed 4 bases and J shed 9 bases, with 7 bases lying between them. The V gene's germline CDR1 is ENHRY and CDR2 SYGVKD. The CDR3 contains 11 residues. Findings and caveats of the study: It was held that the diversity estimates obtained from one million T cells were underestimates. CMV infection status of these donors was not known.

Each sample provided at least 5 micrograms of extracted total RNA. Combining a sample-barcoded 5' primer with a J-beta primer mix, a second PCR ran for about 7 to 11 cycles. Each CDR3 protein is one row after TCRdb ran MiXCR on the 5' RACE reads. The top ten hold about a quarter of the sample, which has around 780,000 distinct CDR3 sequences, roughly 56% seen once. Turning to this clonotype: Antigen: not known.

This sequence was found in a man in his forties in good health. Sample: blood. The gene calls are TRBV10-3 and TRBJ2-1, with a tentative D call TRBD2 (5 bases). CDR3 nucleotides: TGTGCCATCAGTGTACTAGGTGAGCAGTTCTTC. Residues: CAISVLGEQFF.